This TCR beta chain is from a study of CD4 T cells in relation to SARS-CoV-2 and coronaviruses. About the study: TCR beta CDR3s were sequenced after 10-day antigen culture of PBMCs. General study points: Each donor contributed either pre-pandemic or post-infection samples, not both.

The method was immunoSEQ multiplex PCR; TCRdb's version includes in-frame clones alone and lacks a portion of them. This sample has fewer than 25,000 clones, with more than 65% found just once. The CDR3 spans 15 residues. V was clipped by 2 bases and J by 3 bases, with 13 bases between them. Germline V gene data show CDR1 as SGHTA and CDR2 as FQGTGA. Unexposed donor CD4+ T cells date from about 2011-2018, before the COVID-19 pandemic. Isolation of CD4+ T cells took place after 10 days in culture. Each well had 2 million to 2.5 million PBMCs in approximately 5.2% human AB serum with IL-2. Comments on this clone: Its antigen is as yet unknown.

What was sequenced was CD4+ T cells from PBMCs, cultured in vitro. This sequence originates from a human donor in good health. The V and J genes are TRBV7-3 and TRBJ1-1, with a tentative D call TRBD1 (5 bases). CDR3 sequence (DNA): TGTGCCAGCAGCTTAGCACCGGGGCCGTACACTGAAGCTTTCTTT. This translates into CASSLAPGPYTEAFF.